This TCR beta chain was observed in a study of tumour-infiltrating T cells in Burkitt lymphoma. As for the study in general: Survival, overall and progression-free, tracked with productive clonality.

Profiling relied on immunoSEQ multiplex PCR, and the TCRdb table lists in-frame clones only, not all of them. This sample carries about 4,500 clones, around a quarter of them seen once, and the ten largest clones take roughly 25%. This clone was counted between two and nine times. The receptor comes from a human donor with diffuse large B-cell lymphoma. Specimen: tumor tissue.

CDR3 sequence: CASSVAGTGELFF. The CDR3 coding sequence is TGTGCCAGCAGCGTAGCAGGTACCGGGGAGCTGTTTTTT. V usage is TRBV9 and J usage is TRBJ2-2; D gene uncertain. Per the germline V gene, CDR1 is SGDLS and CDR2 is YYNGEE. Trimming removed 0 bases from V and 5 bases from J, with 5 bases in between. The CDR3 loop spans 13 amino acids.